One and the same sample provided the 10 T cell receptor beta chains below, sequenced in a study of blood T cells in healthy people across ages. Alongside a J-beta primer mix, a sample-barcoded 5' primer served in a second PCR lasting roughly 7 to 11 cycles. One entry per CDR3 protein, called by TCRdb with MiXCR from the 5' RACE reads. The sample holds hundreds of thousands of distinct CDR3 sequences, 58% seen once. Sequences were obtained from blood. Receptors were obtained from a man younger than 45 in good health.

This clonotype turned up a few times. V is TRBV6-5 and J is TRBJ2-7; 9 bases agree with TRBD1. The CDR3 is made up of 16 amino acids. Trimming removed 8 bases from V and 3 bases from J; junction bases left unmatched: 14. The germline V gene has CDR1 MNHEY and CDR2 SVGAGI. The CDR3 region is CASAQAGDREVYEQYF. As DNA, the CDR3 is TGTGCCAGCGCCCAGGCCGGGGACAGGGAGGTCTACGAGCAGTACTTC.

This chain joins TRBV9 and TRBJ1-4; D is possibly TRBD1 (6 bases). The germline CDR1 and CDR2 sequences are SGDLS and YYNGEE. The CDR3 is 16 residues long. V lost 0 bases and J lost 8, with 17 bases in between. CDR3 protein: CASSVGFGGAGEKLFF. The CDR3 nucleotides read TGTGCCAGCAGCGTAGGATTCGGGGGCGCGGGAGAAAAACTGTTTTTT.

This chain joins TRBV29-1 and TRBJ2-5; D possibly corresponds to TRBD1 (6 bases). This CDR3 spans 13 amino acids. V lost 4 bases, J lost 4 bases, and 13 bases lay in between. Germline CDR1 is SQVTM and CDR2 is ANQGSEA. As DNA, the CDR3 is TGCAGCGTTGGCTCCACAGGGCCAGAGACCCAGTACTTC. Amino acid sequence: CSVGSTGPETQYF.

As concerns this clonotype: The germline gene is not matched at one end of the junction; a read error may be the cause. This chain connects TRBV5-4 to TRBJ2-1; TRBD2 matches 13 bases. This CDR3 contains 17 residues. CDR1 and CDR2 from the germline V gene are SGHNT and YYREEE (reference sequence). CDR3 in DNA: TGTGCCTGCAGCTTGGTGGTAACTAGCGGGAGGGCCGATGAGCAGTTCTTC. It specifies CACSLVVTSGRADEQFF.

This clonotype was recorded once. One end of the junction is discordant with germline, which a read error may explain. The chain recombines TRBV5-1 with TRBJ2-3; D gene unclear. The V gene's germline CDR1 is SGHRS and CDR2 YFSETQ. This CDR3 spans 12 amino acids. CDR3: CAGSTFEDTQYF. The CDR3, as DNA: TGCGCCGGCAGCACCTTCGAAGATACGCAGTATTTT.

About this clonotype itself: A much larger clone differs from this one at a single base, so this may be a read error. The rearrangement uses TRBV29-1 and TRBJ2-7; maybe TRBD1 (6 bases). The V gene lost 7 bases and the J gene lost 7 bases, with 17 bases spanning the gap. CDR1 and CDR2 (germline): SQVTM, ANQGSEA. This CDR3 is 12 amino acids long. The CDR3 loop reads CSGSLQGDEQYF. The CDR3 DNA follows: TGCAGCGGTAGCTTACAGGGTGATGAGCAGTACTTC.

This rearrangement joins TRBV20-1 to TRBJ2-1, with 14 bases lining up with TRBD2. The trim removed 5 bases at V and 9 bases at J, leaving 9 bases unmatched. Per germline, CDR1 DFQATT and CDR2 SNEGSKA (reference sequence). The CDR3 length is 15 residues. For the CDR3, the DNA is TGCAGTGCTGGACGACTAGCGGGGGGGTCGGGTGAGCAGTTCTTC. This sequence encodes CSAGRLAGGSGEQFF.

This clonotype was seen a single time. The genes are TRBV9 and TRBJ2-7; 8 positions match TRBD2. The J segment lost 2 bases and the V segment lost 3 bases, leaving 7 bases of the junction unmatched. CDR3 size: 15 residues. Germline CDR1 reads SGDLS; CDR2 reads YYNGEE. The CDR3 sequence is CASSALAGSTYEQYF. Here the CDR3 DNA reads TGTGCCAGCAGCGCGTTAGCGGGATCGACCTACGAGCAGTACTTC.

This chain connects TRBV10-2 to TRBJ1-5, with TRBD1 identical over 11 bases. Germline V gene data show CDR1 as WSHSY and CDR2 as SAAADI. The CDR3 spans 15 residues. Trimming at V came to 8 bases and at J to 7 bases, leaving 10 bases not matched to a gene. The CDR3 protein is CASGTGGLVRQPQHF. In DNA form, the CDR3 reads TGCGCCAGCGGGACAGGGGGGTTAGTTCGCCAGCCCCAGCATTTT.

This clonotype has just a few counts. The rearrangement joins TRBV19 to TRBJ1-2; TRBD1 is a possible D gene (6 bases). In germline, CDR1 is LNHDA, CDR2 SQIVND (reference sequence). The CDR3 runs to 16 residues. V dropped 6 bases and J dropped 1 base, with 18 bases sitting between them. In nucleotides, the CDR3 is TGTGCCAGTAGGTCAACTAGGACAGACCGTAACTATGGCTACACCTTC. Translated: CASRSTRTDRNYGYTF. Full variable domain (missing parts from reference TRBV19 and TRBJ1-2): DGGITQSPKYLFRKEGQNVTLSCEQNLNHDAMYWYRQDPGQGLRLIYYSQIVNDFQKGDIAEGYSVSREKKESFPLTVTSAQKNPTAFYLCASRSTRTDRNYGYTFGSGTRLTVV.